This T cell receptor (beta chain) was captured in a study of shared clonotypes between healthy human individuals. In the authors' workflow: Filtering differed since immunoSEQ provided only junctions, with no quality scores. This table comes from immunoSEQ multiplex PCR, and its TCRdb copy is limited to in-frame clones, with some not included. The DNA was the basis for D and trimming; V, J and clone size are from that table. The table lists about 580,000 clones, 95% to 98% of them singletons. Trimming cost V 4 bases and J 4 bases; bases outside gene matches: 7. The CDR3 contains 14 residues. The germline gives CDR1 SGHDT, CDR2 YYEEEE. Positively selected for CCR7, the CD45RO-negative cells used as naive CD8 cells excluded terminally differentiated effector memory CD45RA+ cells.

The source material was naive CD8+ T cells sorted from blood. V usage is TRBV5-6 and J usage is TRBJ1-2, with 7 nucleotides matching TRBD1. The receptor comes from a man aged 30-40 years in good health. The CDR3 reads CASSLQGEIYGYTF. CDR3 nucleotide sequence: TGTGCCAGCAGCCTGCAGGGGGAGATCTATGGCTACACCTTC.